The sequence of this T cell receptor beta chain was determined in a study of regulatory T cells in long-lasting Graves disease. The study, taken as a whole, reports: Among the persistent patients, 2,741 public clonotypes were shared, more than the approximately 1,000 shared among new patients.

HTBI primers from iRepertoire and Arm-PCR of CDR3 regions yielded the TCR beta libraries. A single record per CDR3 protein comes from TCRdb applying MiXCR to the multiplex PCR reads. The table lists 500,000 or so distinct CDR3 sequences, about 15% of them singletons. As for time point: newly diagnosed GD, antithyroid drugs for less than 3 months. PBMC RNA was the source of the TCR library. In this sample, this clonotype turned up a few times. As yet, its antigen is unknown. Germline values: CDR1 SQVTM, CDR2 ANQGSEA. The V end lost 1 base, the J end lost 2 bases, and 8 bases lay between the germline ends. The CDR3 length is 13 residues. These records were also assigned to another study, of T cells in Graves' hyperthyroidism and ophthalmopathy.

This chain uses TRBV29-1 with TRBJ1-2; D is undetermined. This receptor was identified in a woman aged 35-65 years with Graves disease. Material: peripheral blood mononuclear cells (PBMCs), obtained at new diagnosis, from a patient treated with antithyroid drugs. The CDR3 region has the DNA TGCAGCGTTGAAGGTGTAGCCAACTATGGCTACACCTTC. It yields the protein CSVEGVANYGYTF.